The 19 T cell receptor beta chains given below trace back to one sample, sequenced in a study of T cell repertoires in cytomegalovirus infection. TCRdb processed the reads anew with MiXCR; each CDR3 protein has one entry. Among 500,000 or so distinct CDR3 sequences listed, approximately 16% were seen once. The sequenced sample was CD8+ T cells from PBMCs. These TCRs come from a human donor in good health (CMV status not recorded). Some clones in this sample may be carry-over from other donors' samples.

This clonotype was detected only a few times. The J gene is TRBJ2-7, the V gene TRBV2, with 8 bases matching TRBD1. Germline V lookup: CDR1 SNHLY, CDR2 FYNNEI. This CDR3 has 13 amino acids. The ends lost 6 bases at V and 5 bases at J; junction bases unmatched: 6. CDR3 nucleotides: TGTGCCAGCAGGAAGACAGGGGAAGACGAGCAGTACTTC. Translated: CASRKTGEDEQYF.

This clonotype was seen many times. One end of the junction is discordant with germline, which a read error may explain. V is TRBV5-1 and J is TRBJ2-7, with 11 bases lining up with TRBD2. Per the germline V gene, CDR1 is SGHRS and CDR2 is YFSETQ. The CDR3 is 14 amino acids. CDR3 DNA sequence: TGTGCCAGCAGCCCGGGACTAGCGGCCTACGAGCAGTACTTC. Amino acids: CASSPGLAAYEQYF. Full variable domain (rest looked up from reference TRBV5-1 and TRBJ2-7): KAGVTQTPRYLIKTRGQQVTLSCSPISGHRSVSWYQQTPGQGLQFLFEYFSETQRNKGNFPGRFSGRQFSNSRSEMNVSTLELGDSALYLCASSPGLAAYEQYFGPGTRLTVT.

This clonotype came up many times. The chain joins TRBV12-3 or TRBV12-4 to TRBJ1-5; maybe TRBD1 (6 bases). This CDR3 is 16 amino acids long. The germline V and J ends were trimmed by 6 bases and 8 bases, with 23 bases remaining between them. The CDR3 loop is CASSPNPWGGAEPQHF. Here the CDR3 DNA reads TGTGCCAGCAGCCCGAACCCTTGGGGGGGCGCGGAGCCCCAGCATTTT.

This clonotype was seen a few times. J is TRBJ2-7 and V is TRBV27; 8 bases match TRBD2. The CDR3 runs to 16 residues. CDR1 and CDR2 from the germline V gene are MNHEY and SMNVEV (reference sequence). Germline trimming cut 0 bases from V and 0 bases from J; bases unmatched to any gene: 4. The DNA of the CDR3 is TGTGCCAGCAGTTTATCAAGCGGGGGAAACTCCTACGAGCAGTACTTC. Translating gives CASSLSSGGNSYEQYF.

Here the CDR3 reads CATSRSGQTSYEQYF. The DNA of the CDR3 is TGTGCCACCAGCCGTTCCGGACAGACCTCCTACGAGCAGTACTTC. This chain links TRBV15 with TRBJ2-7; maybe TRBD1 (6 bases). Per the germline V gene, CDR1 is LNHNV and CDR2 is YYDKDF (reference sequence). The CDR3 covers 15 residues. The V end was cut by 5 bases, the J end by 0 bases, with 14 bases between.

This clonotype showed up many times. The V and J genes are TRBV7-8 and TRBJ2-2; D gene unclear. CDR1 SGHVS and CDR2 FQNEAQ come from the germline V gene. Trimming removed 2 bases from V and 4 bases from J, with 20 bases in between. The CDR3 contains 18 residues. CDR3 region: CASSLSGPHQDVTGELFF. The CDR3 nucleotides read TGTGCCAGCAGCTTAAGTGGTCCTCATCAAGACGTCACCGGGGAGCTGTTTTTT.

This clonotype was found many times. The rearrangement uses TRBV7-8 and TRBJ2-1; TRBD2 agrees at 7 bases. V lost 5 bases, J lost 10 bases, and 5 bases stayed unmatched. The CDR3 has 12 amino acids. Germline V gene sequence: CDR1 SGHVS, CDR2 FQNEAQ. The CDR3 loop reads CASSLGTTEQFF. The CDR3 coding sequence is TGTGCCAGCAGCCTCGGGACTACCGAGCAGTTCTTC.

Many counts were recorded for this clonotype. V gene TRBV28 combines with J gene TRBJ2-5; D is perhaps TRBD2 (5 bases). The ends were cut back, 4 bases at V and 3 bases at J, with 18 bases in the middle. Germline CDR1 reads MDHEN; CDR2 reads SYDVKM. The CDR3 is made up of 16 amino acids. As DNA, the CDR3 is TGTGCCAGCAGTTCGATGACAACGGGGTATGAAGAGACCCAGTACTTC. This gives the protein CASSSMTTGYEETQYF.

The chain has TRBV2 and TRBJ2-7; D gene unclear. From germline, CDR1 is SNHLY and CDR2 FYNNEI. The V end was cut by 11 bases, the J end by 1 base, with 12 bases between. The CDR3 runs 12 residues. DNA for the CDR3: TGTGCCTCCGAGGAATCGTCCTACGAGCAGTACTTC. This translates into CASEESSYEQYF.

This clonotype was counted at least ten times. The genes are TRBV10-3 and TRBJ2-1, with TRBD2 matching over 13 bases. This CDR3 region has 17 residues. With 6 bases clipped from V and 7 bases from J, the junction kept 12 bases outside the gene matches. Looked up from germline, CDR1 is ENHRY and CDR2 is SYGVKD. CDR3 region: CAISRGGTSGIFNEQFF. The CDR3 DNA reads as TGTGCCATCAGCCGAGGTGGGACTAGCGGGATTTTTAATGAGCAGTTCTTC.

In its sample, this clonotype was seen many times. The V gene is TRBV7-8, the J gene TRBJ2-7; D is ambiguous. The germline V gene encodes CDR1 SGHVS and CDR2 FQNEAQ. This CDR3 has 14 residues. V was pared by 1 base and J by 2 bases, with 9 bases between. CDR3: CASSLGAATYEQYF. The CDR3 DNA follows: TGTGCCAGCAGCTTAGGGGCAGCTACCTACGAGCAGTACTTC.

The table lists this clonotype with a few counts. This rearrangement joins TRBV20-1 to TRBJ2-1; 7 nucleotides line up with TRBD1. This CDR3 contains 13 residues. The germline V gene encodes CDR1 DFQATT and CDR2 SNEGSKA (reference sequence). CDR3 protein: CRGTGAPYNEQFF. CDR3 nucleotides: TGCAGGGGAACAGGGGCTCCTTACAATGAGCAGTTCTTC.

This clonotype was detected a few times. The chain combines TRBV27 with TRBJ2-7; TRBD1 might be the D (6 bases). Germline V gene lookup returns CDR1 MNHEY and CDR2 SMNVEV (reference sequence). The CDR3 contains 14 residues. V was trimmed by 2 bases and J by 2 bases, leaving 10 bases between them. CDR3 nucleotide sequence: TGTGCCAGCAGTTTAAGAGGGGGAGCCTACGAGCAGTACTTC. It specifies CASSLRGGAYEQYF.

This clonotype was seen ten or more times. The rearrangement uses TRBV19 and TRBJ1-1; no firm D call. The CDR3 consists of 13 residues. The germline V and J ends were trimmed by 4 bases and 0 bases, with 6 bases remaining between them. Germline CDR1 LNHDA, CDR2 SQIVND (reference sequence). CDR3 sequence (DNA): TGTGCCAGTAGTAGGTCGATGAACACTGAAGCTTTCTTT. Its protein product is CASSRSMNTEAFF.

The chain uses TRBV28 and TRBJ1-1; D might be TRBD1 (6 bases). The CDR3 covers 16 residues. Germline values: CDR1 MDHEN, CDR2 SYDVKM. The V gene lost 2 bases and the J gene lost 2 bases, with 15 bases spanning the gap. CDR3 region: CASSLTEYRENTEAFF. CDR3 coding DNA: TGTGCCAGCAGTTTAACTGAGTACAGGGAAAACACTGAAGCTTTCTTT.

This clonotype was seen many times. V gene TRBV4-2 combines with J gene TRBJ2-1, with D possibly being TRBD2 (6 bases). The germline CDR1 and CDR2 sequences are LGHNA and YNFKEQ. The CDR3 contains 15 residues. Trimming took off 4 bases at V and 5 bases at J, with 15 bases between the two ends. CDR3 coding DNA: TGTGCCAGCAGCCCCTCCGGACTACCAAACAATGAGCAGTTCTTC. This codes for CASSPSGLPNNEQFF.

This clonotype was seen ten or more times. The rearrangement uses TRBV20-1 and TRBJ2-7, with 12 positions matching TRBD2. After removal of 5 bases from V and 0 bases from J, the junction contained 14 bases not matched to a gene. CDR1 and CDR2 from the germline V gene are DFQATT and SNEGSKA (reference sequence). The CDR3 has 18 amino acids. CDR3 in DNA: TGCAGTGCTCGCCAGACTAGCGGGAGAGGGCTAAGCTCCTACGAGCAGTACTTC. Encoded protein: CSARQTSGRGLSSYEQYF.

The gene calls are TRBV27 and TRBJ2-5; 9 nucleotides line up with TRBD1. J was trimmed by 5 bases and V by 4 bases; bases with no gene match: 8. The germline CDR1 and CDR2 sequences are MNHEY and SMNVEV (reference sequence). This CDR3 comprises 15 residues. CDR3 residues: CASSSGQGLRETQYF. The DNA of the CDR3 is TGTGCCAGCAGTTCCGGACAGGGGTTGAGGGAGACCCAGTACTTC.

This clonotype was detected only a few times. The chain carries TRBV30 and TRBJ2-1; the D is unclear. Trimming stripped 5 bases from V and 4 bases from J, with 12 bases between. The germline V gene encodes CDR1 GTSNPN and CDR2 SVGIG (reference sequence). The CDR3 length is 13 residues. CDR3 sequence reads: CAWEDMGYNEQFF. The CDR3 DNA follows: TGTGCCTGGGAGGATATGGGGTACAATGAGCAGTTCTTC.